These T cell receptor beta chains were read from a single sample in a study of blood T cell repertoires in COVID-19. Only in-frame clones appear in the TCRdb table, and some are missing; sequencing was by immunoSEQ multiplex PCR. The sample lists 200,000 to 300,000 clones; around 84% were seen once. Sequencing was carried out using peripheral blood. All receptors come from a man aged 55-75 years with acute or convalescent COVID-19. Each CDR3 is given with its conserved first and last residue. The order of the fields is V gene, D gene, J gene, clone size, CDR3 DNA, CDR3 protein. A D gene is named only where the DNA matches it firmly. Clone size is shown for a subset of rows, as once, few, many or a class of expanded clone.

TRBV9,TRBD1,TRBJ1-2,NA,TGTGCCAGCAGCCAGAGGAGCGGGACAGGGGGCGAAAGTGGCTACACCTTC,CASSQRSGTGGESGYTF
TRBV29-1,NA,TRBJ1-1,NA,TGCAGCGTTGAGGTCAGAATGAACACTGAAGCTTTCTTT,CSVEVRMNTEAFF
TRBV29-1,NA,TRBJ2-5,NA,TGCAGCGTAGTGGAGGGGCCGGGAGAGACCCAGTACTTC,CSVVEGPGETQYF
TRBV6-5,TRBD1,TRBJ2-7,NA,TGTGCCAGCGCCCGTACAGGGGAAGGCGAGCAGTACTTC,CASARTGEGEQYF
TRBV28,TRBD1,TRBJ1-6,NA,TGTGCCAGCAGTCTGAACAGGGGGAGGAGTTCACCCCTCCACTTT,CASSLNRGRSSPLHF
TRBV19,TRBD1,TRBJ1-2,NA,TGTGCCAGTAGCCTAAAGAGGACAGGGGACTATGGCTACACCTTC,CASSLKRTGDYGYTF
TRBV19,TRBD1,TRBJ1-4,NA,TGTGCCAGTAGACCGGACAGGGGGAGTGAAAAACTGTTTTTT,CASRPDRGSEKLFF
TRBV24-1,TRBD1,TRBJ1-1,NA,TGTGCCACCAGGATTTCTGACAGGGGGCACACTGAAGCTTTCTTT,CATRISDRGHTEAFF
TRBV27,TRBD2,TRBJ2-7,once,TGTGCCAGCAGTTCGGGACTAGCTGACTACGAGCAGTACTTC,CASSSGLADYEQYF
TRBV4-1,NA,TRBJ2-7,NA,TGCGCCAGCAGCCAAGTGCAACAGCCTTTCGGCGAGCAGTACTTC,CASSQVQQPFGEQYF
TRBV5-5,NA,TRBJ1-2,NA,TGTGCCAGCAGCTTGGACAGCCCTAACTATGGCTACACCTTC,CASSLDSPNYGYTF
TRBV28,TRBD1,TRBJ2-1,NA,TGTGCCAGTTCTCGTGGACAGGGGGAAACGAATGAGCAGTTCTTC,CASSRGQGETNEQFF
TRBV5-1,NA,TRBJ2-2,NA,TGCGCCAGCAGCTTGGGACAGACTGCGGCCAGAAACACCGGGGAGCTGTTTTTT,CASSLGQTAARNTGELFF
TRBV7-8,TRBD1,TRBJ2-7,few,TGTGCCAGCAGCTCCGAGACAGGGTGGTACTTC,CASSSETGWYF
TRBV10-3,NA,TRBJ2-7,NA,TGTGCCATCAGTGAGTCCGACGGGAGCTACGAGCAGTACTTC,CAISESDGSYEQYF
TRBV30,NA,TRBJ2-2,NA,TGTGCCTCGAGTGTCCAGGCGGGGGCGGTGTTTTTT,CASSVQAGAVFF
TRBV29-1,NA,TRBJ2-7,NA,TGCAGCGTTGCCGGGACAACGGGAGGTAGCGAGCAGTACTTC,CSVAGTTGGSEQYF
TRBV2,NA,TRBJ1-6,NA,TGTGCCAGCAGTGGGCGGGGGGGCAATTCACCCCTCCACTTT,CASSGRGGNSPLHF
TRBV7-2,TRBD1,TRBJ2-5,NA,TGTGCCAGCAGCACGGACAGGGCCGCGGAGACCCAGTACTTC,CASSTDRAAETQYF
TRBV4-1,TRBD2,TRBJ2-5,NA,TGCGCCAGCAGCCAAGAAGGGTTCGCTACTAGCGGGGGACAGACCCAGTACTTC,CASSQEGFATSGGQTQYF
TRBV6-6,NA,TRBJ1-5,NA,TGTGCCAGCAGTTACTCGGGGGGATCTCAGCCCCAGCATTTT,CASSYSGGSQPQHF
TRBV29-1,TRBD2,TRBJ2-1,NA,TGCAGCGTTGATCTAGCGGGGAGCAATGAGCAGTTCTTC,CSVDLAGSNEQFF
TRBV9,NA,TRBJ2-1,NA,TGTGCCAGCAGCGTCTACGGGGACAATGAGCAGTTCTTC,CASSVYGDNEQFF
TRBV30,NA,TRBJ2-5,NA,TGTGCCTGGCGAAGGGGATGGGAGACCCAGTACTTC,CAWRRGWETQYF
TRBV2,NA,TRBJ2-4,NA,TGTGCCAGCAGTTCGCAGGTGGCCATTCAGTACTTC,CASSSQVAIQYF
TRBV29-1,NA,TRBJ1-1,few,TGCAGCGTTCTACAGGGTTACACTGAAGCTTTCTTT,CSVLQGYTEAFF
TRBV7-9,NA,TRBJ1-2,NA,TGTGCCAGCAGCATCGACAGCTATGGCTACACCTTC,CASSIDSYGYTF
TRBV29-1,TRBD1,TRBJ1-1,NA,TGCAGCGTCCTCAGGGGGCGAACTGAAGCTTTCTTT,CSVLRGRTEAFF
TRBV4-1,TRBD2,TRBJ2-1,NA,TGCGCCAGCAGCCAAGGGCCCTACTCGGGGGGAGGCAATGAGCAGTTCTTC,CASSQGPYSGGGNEQFF
TRBV28,NA,TRBJ1-1,NA,TGTGCCAGCAGTTTACCTAATCCAGGGTACACTGAAGCTTTCTTT,CASSLPNPGYTEAFF
TRBV7-2,TRBD2,TRBJ2-2,NA,TGTGCCAGCAGCTTAGGGGGACTAGCGGGAGGTTGGGCCGGGGAGCTGTTTTTT,CASSLGGLAGGWAGELFF
TRBV4-3,NA,TRBJ1-4,NA,TGCGCCAGCAGCCAAGAAGGGGAAGCGACTAATGAAAAACTGTTTTTT,CASSQEGEATNEKLFF
TRBV7-3,TRBD2,TRBJ2-7,NA,TGTGCCAGCAGCTTAACGGGTGGTAGCGGGGGGCAGGAGCAGTACTTC,CASSLTGGSGGQEQYF
TRBV3-1/TRBV3-2,TRBD1,TRBJ2-7,few,TGTGCCAGCAGCCGACAGGGGCCTACCTACGAGCAGTACTTC,CASSRQGPTYEQYF
TRBV7-3,TRBD2,TRBJ2-1,NA,TGTGCCAGCAGCAGTGCGACTAGCGGGAGCTACAATGAGCAGTTCTTC,CASSSATSGSYNEQFF
TRBV6-5,TRBD1,TRBJ2-1,NA,TGTGCCAGCAGTCAGGACAGGCCTTCCTACAATGAGCAGTTCTTC,CASSQDRPSYNEQFF
TRBV10-2,NA,TRBJ1-5,NA,TGCGCCAGCAGTGAGTTGGGGAGCCTACAGCCCCAGCATTTT,CASSELGSLQPQHF
TRBV6-5,TRBD1,TRBJ1-6,NA,TGTGCCAGCAATCGACAGGGGTTGAATTCACCCCTCCACTTT,CASNRQGLNSPLHF
TRBV21-1,NA,TRBJ1-2,once,TGTGCCAGCAGCCAGCACAGGGGGACATATGGCTACACCTTC,CASSQHRGTYGYTF
TRBV5-4,NA,TRBJ2-7,few,TGTGCCAGCAGCTTAATCACTACGGCGGGTGTGTACTTC,CASSLITTAGVYF
TRBV2,NA,TRBJ1-1,NA,TGTGCCAGCAGATTCCATGAGGGGAACACTGAAGCTTTCTTT,CASRFHEGNTEAFF
TRBV6-5,TRBD1,TRBJ1-4,NA,TGTGCCAGCAGGGTGACAGGGACGTATGAAAAACTGTTTTTT,CASRVTGTYEKLFF
TRBV19,NA,TRBJ1-1,NA,TGTGCCAGTAGTGCCCCGGGAGGTGCGAACACTGAAGCTTTCTTT,CASSAPGGANTEAFF
TRBV7-2,NA,TRBJ1-2,once,TGTGCCAGCAGCTTAGACTGGACAGCAAACTATGGCTACACCTTC,CASSLDWTANYGYTF
TRBV5-4,TRBD1,TRBJ2-6,NA,TGTGCCAGCAGCTTAACAGGGGTTGGGGCCAACGTCCTGACTTTC,CASSLTGVGANVLTF
TRBV11-2,TRBD2,TRBJ2-7,NA,TGTGCCAGCAGCTTCGGGGGTGAGCGGGAGCCCCACGAGCAGTACTTC,CASSFGGEREPHEQYF